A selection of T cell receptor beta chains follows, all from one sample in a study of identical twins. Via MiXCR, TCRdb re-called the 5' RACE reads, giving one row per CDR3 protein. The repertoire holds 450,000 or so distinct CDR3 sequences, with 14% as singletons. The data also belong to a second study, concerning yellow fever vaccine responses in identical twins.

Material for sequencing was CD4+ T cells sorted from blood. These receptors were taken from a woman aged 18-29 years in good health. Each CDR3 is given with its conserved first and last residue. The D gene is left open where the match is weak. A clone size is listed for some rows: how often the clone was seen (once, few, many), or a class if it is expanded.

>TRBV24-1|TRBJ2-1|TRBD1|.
TGTGCCACCAGTGATCCCAGGGGGCCCTACAATGAGCAGTTCTTC
CATSDPRGPYNEQFF
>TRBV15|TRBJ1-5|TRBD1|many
TGTGCCACCAGCAGAACAAACAGGGGGAAGGGCAATCAGCCCCAGCATTTT
CATSRTNRGKGNQPQHF
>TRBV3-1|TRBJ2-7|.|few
TGTGCCAGCAGCCCCCAGGTACCCCGCGAGCAGTACTTC
CASSPQVPREQYF
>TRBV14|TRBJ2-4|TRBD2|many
TGTGCCAGCAGCCAAGATGCCAGCGGGGGGTCCCTAGCCAAAAACATTCAGTACTTC
CASSQDASGGSLAKNIQYF
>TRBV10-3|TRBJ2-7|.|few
TGTGCCACCAAACCGGGACCACCACCCTACGAGCAGTACTTC
CATKPGPPPYEQYF
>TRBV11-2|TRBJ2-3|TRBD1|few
TGTGCCAGCAGCTTGACCGGGACAGACACAGATACGCAGTATTTT
CASSLTGTDTDTQYF
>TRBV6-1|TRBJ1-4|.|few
TGTGCCAGCAGATCTACAGGGTTAGAAGAAAAACTGTTTTTT
CASRSTGLEEKLFF
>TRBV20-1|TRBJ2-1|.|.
TGCAGTGCTAGAGACTTCTCCGGGACTCCTAAGAATGAGCAGTTCTTC
CSARDFSGTPKNEQFF
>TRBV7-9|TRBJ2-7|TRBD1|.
TGTGCCAGCAGCCAAAAACCGGGACAGGGTGGAAGCGAGCAGTACTTC
CASSQKPGQGGSEQYF
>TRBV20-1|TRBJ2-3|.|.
TGCAGTGCTAGGGGTTCGGGAGGGACAGGGCTCAACCACACCAACTTAGATACGCAGTATTTT
CSARGSGGTGLNHTNLDTQYF
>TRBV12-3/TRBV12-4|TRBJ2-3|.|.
TGTGCCAGCAGCCGGGGGGCGGTGACCACAGATACGCAGTATTTT
CASSRGAVTTDTQYF
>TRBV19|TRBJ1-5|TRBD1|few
TGTGCCAGTAGTGGGACAGGACATCAGCCCCAGCATTTT
CASSGTGHQPQHF
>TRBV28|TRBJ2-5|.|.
TGTGCCAGCAGTTTATCGTACGGGTTGCAAGAGACCCAGTACTTC
CASSLSYGLQETQYF
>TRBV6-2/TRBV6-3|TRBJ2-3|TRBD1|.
TGTGCCAGCATTAAGGGCAGGGGGCTGGAGGATACGCAGTATTTT
CASIKGRGLEDTQYF
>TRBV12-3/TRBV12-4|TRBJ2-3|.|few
TGTGCCAGCAGCCAACCTAGCCGATCCACAGATACGCAGTATTTT
CASSQPSRSTDTQYF